This T cell receptor (beta chain) was captured in a study of T cells in Graves' hyperthyroidism and ophthalmopathy (dated by TCRdb to about 2019). Looking at the study overall: Peripheral blood was collected at initial diagnosis, before any treatment. To identify TCR V-J signatures that set the groups apart, the researchers used a discovery cohort of 100 patients, made up of under 45 with Graves' ophthalmopathy and approximately 57 with stable Graves' hyperthyroidism. Prospective prediction of ophthalmopathy was tested in an independent validation cohort consisting of about 20 hyperthyroidism patients and 17 patients who later progressed to ophthalmopathy. For training and testing, the roughly 97 patients in the discovery cohort were randomly divided in a 7:3 ratio. Thyroid tissue and blood T-cell repertoires from roughly 6 Graves' hyperthyroidism patients were also compared in the study. Following sampling, methimazole starting at 30 mg daily was given to hyperthyroidism patients, and high-dose intravenous methylprednisolone was given to ophthalmopathy patients. The paper describes TCR Vbeta CDR3 sequencing of 135 peripheral blood samples, made up of under 50 ophthalmopathy patients, 70 to 80 hyperthyroidism patients and some 17 progressor patients.

The hyperthyroidism patients were between 18 and 65 years old and newly diagnosed, with a disease duration of less than 2 months. Any patient with an uncontrolled infection, another autoimmune disease, pregnancy or lactation was excluded. Diagnoses were based on clinical symptoms, serum thyroxine and TRAb, thyroid ultrasound and orbital computed tomography. For progressor patients, blood was drawn at the first diagnosis of hyperthyroidism, before any ophthalmopathy symptoms had appeared. Ficoll-Paque density gradient centrifugation was used to isolate PBMCs from 9.5 to 10 ml of fresh peripheral blood. Patients classed as progressors first received a Graves' hyperthyroidism diagnosis and then went on to develop ophthalmopathy during follow-up. Trizol reagent was used to extract total RNA, and RNA quality was then checked on an Agilent 2100 Bioanalyzer. The study at large found these results: Ophthalmopathy was separated from stable hyperthyroidism by a 13 V-J signature model, with approximately 90% sensitivity and around 81% specificity obtained in cross-validation and 80%/75% obtained in testing. During validation, the model predicted progression to ophthalmopathy a median of around 7 months ahead of onset, with almost 71% sensitivity and 72% to 85% specificity. Most expanded thyroid clonotypes (frequency above 0.001) were also found in blood, which suggests that blood repertoires may mirror thyroid immune responses. No statistical method was used to fix the sample size in advance, and group allocation was not hidden from the investigators.

The TCR beta CDR3 regions were amplified from RNA transcripts. The first round of RT-PCR for the TCR CDR3 was performed with the HTBI primer set and the Qiagen OneStep RT-PCR kit. Libraries were constructed in a second round of multiplex PCR, after which size selection and purification were performed. Paired-end sequencing of the libraries was performed with 100 bp reads on an Illumina HiSeq2000. Turning to the authors' computational methods: Raw data were processed with SOAPnuke, discarding reads with adapters, uncalled bases, mean Phred below 15, or no exact constant-primer or identifier match. COPE v1.2.5 was used to merge high-quality paired reads, and clonotypes were defined as unique nucleotide sequences. MiTCR v1.1 was used to align clonotypes to the IMGT TRBV, TRBD and TRBJ reference segments. The analysis was restricted to V-J combinations with a frequency above 0.0001, which together covered about 99% of the repertoires. A TCS score was defined as the ratio of F50 (clonal expansion) to E x V (chaos), with BLOSUM62-based TCRdist applied between CDR3 peptides within each V-J. Welch's t-statistics and random forest reduced around 520 V-J features to fewer than 15, which were used in a naive Bayes classifier (R e1071). TCRdb took the public reads, trimmed them with fastp at Q25, ran MiXCR for clone calling and kept in-frame beta chains. Identical CDR3 proteins give one entry, which carries the most common genes and DNA. V and J calls and clone size were set by TCRdb, not the authors. The sample table holds under 300,000 distinct CDR3 sequences, of which around 15% were seen once. Around 30% of the sample lies in the top ten.

The CDR3, cysteine through phenylalanine, is 18 amino acids long. Only the CDR3 region is kept as DNA, spanning 54 bases read in frame from base 1. As encoded in the germline V gene, CDR1 is MNHNS while CDR2 is SASEGT. From V the trimming removes 3 bases and from J it removes 5 bases, while the gene matches leave 14 bases of the junction unaccounted for. This clonotype was counted many times. Its specific antigen is unknown. Base qualities are not provided; no much larger clone lies one nucleotide away. The source material was blood. The sequence is built from TRBV6-1 and TRBJ1-2, and 11 bases in between align with TRBD1. The sequence derives from a woman between 45 and 60 years old with Graves' hyperthyroidism that later progressed to Graves' ophthalmopathy. The CDR3 reads CASSDSGTGGGRRYGYTF. The sequence in DNA is TGTGCCAGCAGTGATTCGGGGACAGGGGGGGGAAGACGGTATGGCTACACCTTC.